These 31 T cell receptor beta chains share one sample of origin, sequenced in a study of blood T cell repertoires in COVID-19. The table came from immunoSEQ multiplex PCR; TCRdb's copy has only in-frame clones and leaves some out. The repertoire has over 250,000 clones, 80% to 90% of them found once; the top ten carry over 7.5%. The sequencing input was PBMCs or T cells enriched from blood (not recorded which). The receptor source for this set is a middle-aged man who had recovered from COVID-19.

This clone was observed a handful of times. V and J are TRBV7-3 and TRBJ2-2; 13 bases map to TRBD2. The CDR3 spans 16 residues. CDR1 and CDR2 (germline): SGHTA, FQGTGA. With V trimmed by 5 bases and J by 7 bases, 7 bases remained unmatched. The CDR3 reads CASSPGLAGAVGELFF. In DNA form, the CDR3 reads TGTGCCAGCAGCCCCGGACTAGCGGGAGCAGTCGGGGAGCTGTTTTTT. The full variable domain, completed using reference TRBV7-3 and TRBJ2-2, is GAGVSQTPSNKVTEKGKYVELRCDPISGHTALYWYRQSLGQGPEFLIYFQGTGAADDSGLPNDRFFAVRPEGSVSTLKIQRTERGDSAVYLCASSPGLAGAVGELFFGEGSRLTVL.

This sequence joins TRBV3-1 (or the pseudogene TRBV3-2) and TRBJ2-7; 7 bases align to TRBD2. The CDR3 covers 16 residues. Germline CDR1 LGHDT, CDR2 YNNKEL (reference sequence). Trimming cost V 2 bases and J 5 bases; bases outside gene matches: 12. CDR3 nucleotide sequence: TGTGCCAGCAGCCAAATTTTAGGGGAGGGCCCCCACGAGCAGTACTTC. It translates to CASSQILGEGPHEQYF.

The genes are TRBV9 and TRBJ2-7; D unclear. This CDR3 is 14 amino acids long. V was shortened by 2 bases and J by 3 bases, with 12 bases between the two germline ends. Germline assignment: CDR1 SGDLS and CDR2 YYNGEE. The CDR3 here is CASSVGSASYEQYF. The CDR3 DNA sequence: TGTGCCAGCAGCGTGGGCAGTGCGAGCTACGAGCAGTACTTC.

The CDR3 is CASSPPLGGGNQPQHF. In nucleotides, the CDR3 is TGTGCCAGCTCACCACCTTTAGGGGGTGGCAATCAGCCCCAGCATTTT. This chain links TRBV18 with TRBJ1-5; maybe TRBD1 (6 bases). With 0 bases removed from V and 2 bases from J, the gap between germline ends came to 11 bases. The germline V gene has CDR1 KGHSH and CDR2 LQKENI. The CDR3 covers 16 residues.

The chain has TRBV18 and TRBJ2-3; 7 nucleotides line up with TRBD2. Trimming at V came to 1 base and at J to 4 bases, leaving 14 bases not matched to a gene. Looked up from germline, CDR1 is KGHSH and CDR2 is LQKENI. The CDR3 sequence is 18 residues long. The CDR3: CASSPLPGTKAGADTQYF. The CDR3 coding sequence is TGTGCCAGCTCACCACTCCCGGGGACCAAGGCGGGGGCAGATACGCAGTATTTT.

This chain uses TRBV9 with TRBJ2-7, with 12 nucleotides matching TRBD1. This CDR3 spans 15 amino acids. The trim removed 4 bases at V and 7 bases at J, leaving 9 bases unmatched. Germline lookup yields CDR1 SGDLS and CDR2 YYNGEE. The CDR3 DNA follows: TGTGCCAGCAGCCCACAGGGACAGGGGGCTCGGGAGCAGTACTTC. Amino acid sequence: CASSPQGQGAREQYF. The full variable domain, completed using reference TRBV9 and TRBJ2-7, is DSGVTQTPKHLITATGQRVTLRCSPRSGDLSVYWYQQSLDQGLQFLIQYYNGEERAKGNILERFSAQQFPDLHSELNLSSLELGDSALYFCASSPQGQGAREQYFGPGTRLTVT.

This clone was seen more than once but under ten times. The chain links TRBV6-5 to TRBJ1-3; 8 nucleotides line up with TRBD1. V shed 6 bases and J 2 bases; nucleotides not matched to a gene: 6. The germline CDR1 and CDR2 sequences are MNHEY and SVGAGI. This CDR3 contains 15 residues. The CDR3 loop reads CASRQLDRAGNTIYF. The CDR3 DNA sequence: TGTGCCAGCAGACAACTGGACAGGGCTGGAAACACCATATATTTT.

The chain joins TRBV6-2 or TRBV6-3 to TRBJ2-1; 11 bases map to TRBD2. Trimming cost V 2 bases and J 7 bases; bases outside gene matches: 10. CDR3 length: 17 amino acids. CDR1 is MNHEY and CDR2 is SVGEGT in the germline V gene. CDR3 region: CASSYGALAGGQNEQFF. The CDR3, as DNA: TGTGCCAGCAGTTACGGAGCCTTAGCGGGAGGGCAGAATGAGCAGTTCTTC.

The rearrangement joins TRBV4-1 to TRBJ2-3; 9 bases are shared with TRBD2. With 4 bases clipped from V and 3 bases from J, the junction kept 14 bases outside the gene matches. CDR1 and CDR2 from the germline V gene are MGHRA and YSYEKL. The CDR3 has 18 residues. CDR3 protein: CASSRRSMPSGETDTQYF. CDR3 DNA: TGCGCCAGCAGCCGAAGAAGCATGCCTAGCGGGGAAACAGATACGCAGTATTTT.

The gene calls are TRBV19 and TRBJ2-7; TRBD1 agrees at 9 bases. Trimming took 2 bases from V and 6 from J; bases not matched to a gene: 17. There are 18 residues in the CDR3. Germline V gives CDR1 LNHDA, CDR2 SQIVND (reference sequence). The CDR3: CASSIIITGTGKGTEQYF. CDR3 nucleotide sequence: TGTGCCAGTAGTATAATCATCACCGGGACAGGGAAGGGCACCGAGCAGTACTTC.

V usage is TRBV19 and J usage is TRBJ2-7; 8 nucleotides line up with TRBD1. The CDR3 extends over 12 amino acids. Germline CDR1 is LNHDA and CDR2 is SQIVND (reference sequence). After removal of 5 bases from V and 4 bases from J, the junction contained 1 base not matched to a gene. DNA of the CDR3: TGTGCCAGTAGTGACAGGGGTTACGAGCAGTACTTC. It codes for CASSDRGYEQYF.

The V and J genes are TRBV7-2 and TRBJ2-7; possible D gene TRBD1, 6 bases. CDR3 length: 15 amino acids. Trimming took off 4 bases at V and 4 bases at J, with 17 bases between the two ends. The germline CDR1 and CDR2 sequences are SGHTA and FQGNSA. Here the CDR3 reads CASSYRAHHLYEQYF. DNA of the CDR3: TGTGCCAGCAGCTACAGGGCCCACCACCTATACGAGCAGTACTTC.

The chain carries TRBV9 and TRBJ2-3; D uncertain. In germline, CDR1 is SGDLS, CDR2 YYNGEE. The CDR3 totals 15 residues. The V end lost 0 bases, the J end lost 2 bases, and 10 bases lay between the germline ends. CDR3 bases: TGTGCCAGCAGCGTAGATGTCACAGCCACAGATACGCAGTATTTT. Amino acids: CASSVDVTATDTQYF.

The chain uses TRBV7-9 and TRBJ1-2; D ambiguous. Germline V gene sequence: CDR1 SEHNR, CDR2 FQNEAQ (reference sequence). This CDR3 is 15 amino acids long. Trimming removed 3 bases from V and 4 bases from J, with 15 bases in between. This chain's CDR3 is CASSLGLVTSYGYTF. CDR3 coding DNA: TGTGCCAGCAGCTTGGGCCTCGTGACTAGCTATGGCTACACCTTC.

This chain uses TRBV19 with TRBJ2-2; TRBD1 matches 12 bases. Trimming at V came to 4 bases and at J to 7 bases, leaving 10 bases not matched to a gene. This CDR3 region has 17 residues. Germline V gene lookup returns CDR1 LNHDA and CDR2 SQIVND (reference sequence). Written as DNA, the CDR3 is TGTGCCAGTAGTAGGGCGGGGGACAGGGGGCCCAACGGGGAGCTGTTTTTT. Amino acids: CASSRAGDRGPNGELFF.

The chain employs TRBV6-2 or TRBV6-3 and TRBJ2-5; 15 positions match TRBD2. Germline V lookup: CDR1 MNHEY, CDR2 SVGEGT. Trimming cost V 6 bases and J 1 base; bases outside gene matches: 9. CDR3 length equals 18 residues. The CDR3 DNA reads TGTGCCAGCAGCCCTCCGGGACTAGCGGGAGGACTCCAAGAGACCCAGTACTTC. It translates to CASSPPGLAGGLQETQYF.

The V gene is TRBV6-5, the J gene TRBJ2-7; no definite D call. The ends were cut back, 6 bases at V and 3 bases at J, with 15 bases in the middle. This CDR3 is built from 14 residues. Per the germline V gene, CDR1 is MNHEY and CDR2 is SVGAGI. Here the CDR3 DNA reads TGTGCCAGCAGCAGAGACGGAGTTCTCTACGAGCAGTACTTC. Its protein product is CASSRDGVLYEQYF.

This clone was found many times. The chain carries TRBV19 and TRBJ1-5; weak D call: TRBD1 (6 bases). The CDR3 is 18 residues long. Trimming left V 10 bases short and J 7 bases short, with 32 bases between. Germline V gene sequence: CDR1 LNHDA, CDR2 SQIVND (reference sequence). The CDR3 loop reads CATRTKGGGPESGQPQHF. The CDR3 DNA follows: TGTGCCACTAGAACCAAGGGGGGGGGCCCGGAGTCTGGGCAGCCCCAGCATTTT. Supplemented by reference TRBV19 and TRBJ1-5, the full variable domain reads DGGITQSPKYLFRKEGQNVTLSCEQNLNHDAMYWYRQDPGQGLRLIYYSQIVNDFQKGDIAEGYSVSREKKESFPLTVTSAQKNPTAFYLCATRTKGGGPESGQPQHFGDGTRLSIL.

The CDR3 sequence is CASRPEGASVNTGELFF. The CDR3 DNA follows: TGTGCAAGTCGCCCCGAGGGGGCTAGCGTAAACACCGGGGAGCTGTTTTTT. The chain recombines TRBV12-2 with TRBJ2-2; the tabulated D call, TRBD1, remains unverified against the DNA. TRBV12-2 is a recognized pseudogene. The CDR3 has 17 amino acids.

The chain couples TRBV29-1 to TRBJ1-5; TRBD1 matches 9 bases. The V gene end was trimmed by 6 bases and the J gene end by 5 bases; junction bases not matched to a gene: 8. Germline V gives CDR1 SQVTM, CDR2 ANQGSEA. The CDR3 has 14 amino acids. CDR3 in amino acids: CSVSTGGGDQPQHF. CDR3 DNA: TGCAGCGTGTCCACAGGGGGCGGCGATCAGCCCCAGCATTTT.

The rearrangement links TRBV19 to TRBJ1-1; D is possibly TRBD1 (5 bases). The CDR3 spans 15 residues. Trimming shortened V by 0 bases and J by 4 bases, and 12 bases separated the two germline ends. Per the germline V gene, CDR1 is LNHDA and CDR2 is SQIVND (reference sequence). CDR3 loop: CASSIDHAGRTEAFF. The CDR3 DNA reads TGTGCCAGTAGTATAGATCATGCAGGGCGCACTGAAGCTTTCTTT.

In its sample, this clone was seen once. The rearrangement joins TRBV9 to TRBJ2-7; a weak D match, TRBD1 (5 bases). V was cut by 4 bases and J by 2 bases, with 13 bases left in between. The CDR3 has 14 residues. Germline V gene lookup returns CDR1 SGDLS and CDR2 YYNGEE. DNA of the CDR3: TGTGCCAGCAGCACACAGACAGAGACCTACGAGCAGTACTTC. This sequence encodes CASSTQTETYEQYF.

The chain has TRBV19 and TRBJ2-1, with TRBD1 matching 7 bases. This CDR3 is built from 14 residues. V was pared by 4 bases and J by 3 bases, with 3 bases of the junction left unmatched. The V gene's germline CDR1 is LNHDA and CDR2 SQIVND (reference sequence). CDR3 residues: CASSKQGVYNEQFF. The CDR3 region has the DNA TGTGCCAGTAGTAAGCAGGGGGTCTACAATGAGCAGTTCTTC.

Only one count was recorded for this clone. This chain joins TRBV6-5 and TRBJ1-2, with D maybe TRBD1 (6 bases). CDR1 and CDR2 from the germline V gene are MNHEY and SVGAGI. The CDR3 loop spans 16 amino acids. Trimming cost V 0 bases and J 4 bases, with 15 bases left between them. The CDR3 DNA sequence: TGTGCCAGCAGTTACTCGTTCCCAGGGGAACGCTATGGCTACACCTTC. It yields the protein CASSYSFPGERYGYTF.

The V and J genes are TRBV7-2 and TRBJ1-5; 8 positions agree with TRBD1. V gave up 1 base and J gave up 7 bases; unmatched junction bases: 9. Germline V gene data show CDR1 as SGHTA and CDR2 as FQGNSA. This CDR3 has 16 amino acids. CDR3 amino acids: CASSLGGTGRSQPQHF. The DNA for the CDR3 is TGTGCCAGCAGCTTAGGAGGGACAGGTAGGTCCCAGCCCCAGCATTTT.

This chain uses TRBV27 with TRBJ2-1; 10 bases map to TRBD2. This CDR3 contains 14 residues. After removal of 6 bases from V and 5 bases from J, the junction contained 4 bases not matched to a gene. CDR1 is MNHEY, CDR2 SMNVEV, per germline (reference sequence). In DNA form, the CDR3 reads TGTGCCAGCAGACTAGCGGGGATACACAATGAGCAGTTCTTC. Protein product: CASRLAGIHNEQFF.

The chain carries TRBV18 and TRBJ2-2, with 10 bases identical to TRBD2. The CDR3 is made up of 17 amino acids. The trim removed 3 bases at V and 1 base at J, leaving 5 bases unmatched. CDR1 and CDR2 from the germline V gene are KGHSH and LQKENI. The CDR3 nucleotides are TGTGCCAGCTCACCTTCTAGCGGGAGAGGGAACACCGGGGAGCTGTTTTTT. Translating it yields CASSPSSGRGNTGELFF.

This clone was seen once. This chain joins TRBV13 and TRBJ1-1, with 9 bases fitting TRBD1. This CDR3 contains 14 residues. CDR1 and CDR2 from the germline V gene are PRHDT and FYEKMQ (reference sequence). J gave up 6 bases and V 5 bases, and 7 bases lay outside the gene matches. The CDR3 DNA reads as TGTGCCAGCAGCGCCTTACAGGGGGCAGCTGAAGCTTTCTTT. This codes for CASSALQGAAEAFF.

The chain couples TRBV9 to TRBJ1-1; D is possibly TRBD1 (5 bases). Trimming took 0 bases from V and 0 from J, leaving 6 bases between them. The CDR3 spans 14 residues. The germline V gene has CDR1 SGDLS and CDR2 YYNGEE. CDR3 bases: TGTGCCAGCAGCGTAGAGGGGTTGAACACTGAAGCTTTCTTT. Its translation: CASSVEGLNTEAFF.

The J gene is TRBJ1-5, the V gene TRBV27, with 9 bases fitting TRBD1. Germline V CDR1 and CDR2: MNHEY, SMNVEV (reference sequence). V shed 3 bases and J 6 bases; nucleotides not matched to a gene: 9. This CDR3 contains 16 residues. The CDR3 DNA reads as TGTGCCAGCAGTTTGGGACAGGGTTATGGGGGTCAGCCCCAGCATTTT. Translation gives CASSLGQGYGGQPQHF.

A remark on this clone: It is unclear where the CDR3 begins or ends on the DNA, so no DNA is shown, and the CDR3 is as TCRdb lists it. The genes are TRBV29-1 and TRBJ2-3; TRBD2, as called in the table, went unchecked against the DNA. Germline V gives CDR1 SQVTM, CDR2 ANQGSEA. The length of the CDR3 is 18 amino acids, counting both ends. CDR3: CSVDFRGGQYIHTDTQYF.